These 25 T cell receptor beta chains were sequenced from one sample in a study of blood T cell repertoires in COVID-19. Clones were read by immunoSEQ multiplex PCR, and TCRdb kept only the in-frame ones, dropping some. The table includes some 150,000 clones, 65% to 85% detected once. The sample comprised peripheral blood. These receptors all stem from a woman of 80 years or more with acute or convalescent COVID-19.

The rearrangement joins TRBV6-6 to TRBJ2-1; a possible D gene is TRBD1 (6 bases). Trimming shortened V by 6 bases and J by 7 bases, and 13 bases separated the two germline ends. Germline V gene data show CDR1 as MNHNY and CDR2 as SVGAGI (reference sequence). This CDR3 region has 13 residues. CDR3 sequence (DNA): TGTGCCAGCAGGGGGACACGACCTAATGAGCAGTTCTTC. It translates to CASRGTRPNEQFF.

The chain employs TRBV28 and TRBJ2-5; the match to TRBD2 covers 11 bases. V shed 6 bases and J 4 bases; nucleotides not matched to a gene: 4. Germline V gives CDR1 MDHEN, CDR2 SYDVKM. The CDR3 is 14 residues long. CDR3 sequence: CASSELAGVETQYF. The DNA for the CDR3 is TGTGCCAGCAGCGAACTAGCGGGAGTAGAGACCCAGTACTTC.

CDR3: CATSRDSGDTEAFF. CDR3 nucleotide sequence: TGTGCCACCAGCAGAGACAGCGGGGACACTGAAGCTTTCTTT. This rearrangement joins TRBV15 to TRBJ1-1, with D hard to call. V lost 0 bases and J 3 bases, leaving 8 bases between the germline ends. The CDR3 loop spans 14 amino acids. Germline values: CDR1 LNHNV, CDR2 YYDKDF (reference sequence).

The rearrangement links TRBV2 to TRBJ1-2; 10 bases are shared with TRBD1. CDR1 and CDR2 from the germline V gene are SNHLY and FYNNEI. The trim removed 6 bases at V and 7 bases at J, leaving 5 bases unmatched. The CDR3 totals 13 residues. The CDR3 loop is CASRTGQGGGYTF. As DNA, the CDR3 is TGTGCCAGCAGAACCGGACAGGGGGGTGGCTACACCTTC.

In its sample, this clone was seen once. This chain links TRBV4-1 with TRBJ2-7; no definite D call. Trimming cost V 1 base and J 4 bases, with 11 bases left between them. Germline V gives CDR1 MGHRA, CDR2 YSYEKL. The CDR3 covers 14 residues. The CDR3: CASSQGEFTYEQYF. The CDR3 region has the DNA TGCGCCAGCAGCCAAGGCGAATTCACGTACGAGCAGTACTTC.

This clone showed up just once. This chain's CDR3 is CAGRGEVNTEAFF. In DNA, the CDR3 is TGTGCCGGCCGGGGGGAGGTGAACACTGAAGCTTTCTTT. The chain joins TRBV6-6 to TRBJ1-1, with D tentatively TRBD1 (5 bases). The V end was cut by 11 bases, the J end by 0 bases, with 13 bases between. CDR3 length equals 13 residues. Per the germline V gene, CDR1 is MNHNY and CDR2 is SVGAGI (reference sequence).

The V and J genes are TRBV5-6 and TRBJ1-2; 8 nucleotides align to TRBD1. This CDR3 contains 14 residues. Germline V gene sequence: CDR1 SGHDT, CDR2 YYEEEE. Losses at the gene ends were 6 bases for V and 4 bases for J; bases not matched to a gene: 8. Here the CDR3 reads CASTRRQGSYGYTF. The CDR3 DNA reads TGTGCCAGCACGCGCAGACAGGGGTCCTATGGCTACACCTTC.

The V call is TRBV5-1, the J call TRBJ1-5; 7 bases fit TRBD1. There are 15 residues in the CDR3. CDR1 is SGHRS, CDR2 YFSETQ, per germline. J lost 1 base, V lost 4 bases, and 5 bases had no gene match. The CDR3, as DNA: TGCGCCAGCAGCCTCTCGACAGGGAGCAATCAGCCCCAGCATTTT. It translates to CASSLSTGSNQPQHF. The variable domain in full, with the rest retrieved from reference TRBV5-1 and TRBJ1-5, is KAGVTQTPRYLIKTRGQQVTLSCSPISGHRSVSWYQQTPGQGLQFLFEYFSETQRNKGNFPGRFSGRQFSNSRSEMNVSTLELGDSALYLCASSLSTGSNQPQHFGDGTRLSIL.

This clone was recorded a few times. The chain recombines TRBV5-6 with TRBJ2-2; D is perhaps TRBD1 (5 bases). The CDR3 length is 14 residues. The V gene lost 2 bases and the J gene lost 4 bases, with 9 bases spanning the gap. Germline values: CDR1 SGHDT, CDR2 YYEEEE. CDR3 nucleotides: TGTGCCAGCAGCTTTCCCAGGGCCACCGGGGAGCTGTTTTTT. This gives the protein CASSFPRATGELFF.

This clone was picked up a small number of times. V and J are TRBV28 and TRBJ2-7; D is possibly TRBD1 (6 bases). The CDR3 loop spans 14 amino acids. The germline gives CDR1 MDHEN, CDR2 SYDVKM. V was shortened by 3 bases and J by 2 bases, with 11 bases between the two germline ends. CDR3 coding DNA: TGTGCCAGCAGTTTCAGACAGGAACCCTACGAGCAGTACTTC. As protein: CASSFRQEPYEQYF.

This rearrangement joins TRBV6-5 to TRBJ2-7; TRBD2 matches 13 bases. J was trimmed by 5 bases and V by 6 bases; bases with no gene match: 4. Germline V gives CDR1 MNHEY, CDR2 SVGAGI. This CDR3 spans 14 amino acids. CDR3 sequence reads: CASSRTSGRDEQYF. The CDR3 DNA reads TGTGCCAGCAGCCGGACTAGCGGGAGAGACGAGCAGTACTTC.

This sequence joins TRBV12-3 or TRBV12-4 and TRBJ1-1; TRBD1 aligns across 7 bases. The CDR3 has 13 amino acids. The trim removed 8 bases at V and 4 bases at J, leaving 7 bases unmatched. The CDR3 region is CASDEGARTEAFF. The CDR3 bases are TGTGCCAGCGATGAGGGGGCGCGCACTGAAGCTTTCTTT.

This clone was observed a few times. This rearrangement joins TRBV28 to TRBJ1-3; possible D gene TRBD1, 5 bases. Germline CDR1 is MDHEN and CDR2 is SYDVKM. V was trimmed by 4 bases and J by 2 bases, leaving 9 bases between them. CDR3 length: 14 amino acids. The CDR3 coding sequence is TGTGCCAGCAGTTCTGCAGGGACTGGAAACACCATATATTTT. It yields the protein CASSSAGTGNTIYF.

This sequence joins TRBV4-1 and TRBJ2-5; tentatively, D is TRBD1 (6 bases). V dropped 2 bases and J dropped 7 bases, with 23 bases sitting between them. The CDR3 is made up of 17 amino acids. The V gene's germline CDR1 is MGHRA and CDR2 YSYEKL. As DNA, the CDR3 is TGCGCCAGCAGCCAAAGCACCGGGACAAGGAATTTACGGACCCAGTACTTC. This gives the protein CASSQSTGTRNLRTQYF.

This sequence joins TRBV5-6 and TRBJ1-5, with TRBD1 as a possible D gene (6 bases). Trimming removed 1 base from V and 2 bases from J, with 16 bases in between. CDR1 and CDR2 from the germline V gene are SGHDT and YYEEEE. The CDR3 loop spans 17 amino acids. CDR3 sequence reads: CASSLFASRGGNQPQHF. Written as DNA, the CDR3 is TGTGCCAGCAGCTTGTTTGCGAGCAGGGGAGGCAATCAGCCCCAGCATTTT. The complete variable domain, with remaining parts taken from reference TRBV5-6 and TRBJ1-5, reads DAGVTQSPTHLIKTRGQQVTLRCSPKSGHDTVSWYQQALGQGPQFIFQYYEEEERQRGNFPDRFSGHQFPNYSSELNVNALLLGDSALYLCASSLFASRGGNQPQHFGDGTRLSIL.

This rearrangement joins TRBV13 to TRBJ2-2; 14 nucleotides line up with TRBD2. Per the germline V gene, CDR1 is PRHDT and CDR2 is FYEKMQ (reference sequence). After removal of 6 bases from V and 4 bases from J, the junction contained 10 bases not matched to a gene. This CDR3 contains 18 residues. The CDR3 region is CASRRLAGGPLVTGELFF. CDR3 DNA sequence: TGTGCCAGCAGACGACTAGCGGGGGGGCCTCTGGTCACCGGGGAGCTGTTTTTT.

The chain has TRBV3-1 (or the pseudogene TRBV3-2) and TRBJ2-5, with 14 bases that match TRBD2. CDR1 and CDR2 (germline): LGHDT, YNNKEL (reference sequence). With 4 bases clipped from V and 3 bases from J, the junction kept 7 bases outside the gene matches. The CDR3 is 17 amino acids. In DNA, the CDR3 is TGTGCCAGCAGCCGGGGACTAGCGGGAGTAGGGGAAGAGACCCAGTACTTC. As protein: CASSRGLAGVGEETQYF.

J is TRBJ1-4 and V is TRBV7-9, with D unclear. Per germline, CDR1 SEHNR and CDR2 FQNEAQ (reference sequence). Trimming cost V 5 bases and J 4 bases, with 14 bases left between them. The CDR3 totals 15 residues. The CDR3 region is CASSPKRRINEKLFF. DNA of the CDR3: TGTGCCAGCAGCCCTAAAAGGCGGATTAATGAAAAACTGTTTTTT.

J is TRBJ1-6 and V is TRBV10-3, with 10 bases fitting TRBD1. The germline V gene has CDR1 ENHRY and CDR2 SYGVKD. The V gene end was trimmed by 4 bases and the J gene end by 3 bases; junction bases not matched to a gene: 3. The CDR3 loop spans 16 amino acids. CDR3 in amino acids: CAISGGTGVYNSPLHF. CDR3 DNA sequence: TGTGCCATCAGTGGGGGGACAGGGGTCTATAATTCACCCCTCCACTTT.

This sequence joins TRBV27 and TRBJ2-3, with 8 bases matching TRBD2. The V and J ends lost 3 bases and 2 bases, in that order; junction bases with no gene match: 10. The CDR3 sequence is 17 residues long. Germline V gene sequence: CDR1 MNHEY, CDR2 SMNVEV (reference sequence). Here the CDR3 reads CASSLKGVAGYTDTQYF. CDR3 in DNA: TGTGCCAGCAGTTTGAAGGGCGTAGCGGGGTACACAGATACGCAGTATTTT.

The chain uses TRBV18 and TRBJ2-7; 7 bases are shared with TRBD2. CDR3 length: 15 residues. CDR1 and CDR2 (germline): KGHSH, LQKENI. Losses at the gene ends were 6 bases for V and 0 bases for J; bases not matched to a gene: 8. The CDR3 protein is CASSLGPGGSYEQYF. CDR3 nucleotides: TGTGCCAGCTCCCTCGGGCCGGGGGGCTCCTACGAGCAGTACTTC.

This chain connects TRBV15 to TRBJ1-5; 8 bases are shared with TRBD1. CDR1 LNHNV and CDR2 YYDKDF come from the germline V gene (reference sequence). V was pared by 0 bases and J by 6 bases, with 4 bases of the junction left unmatched. This CDR3 has 15 amino acids. The DNA for the CDR3 is TGTGCCACCAGCAGAGATCAGACAGGGGTTCAGCCCCAGCATTTT. Protein sequence: CATSRDQTGVQPQHF.

This rearrangement joins TRBV6-5 to TRBJ2-1; 13 bases align to TRBD2. After removal of 4 bases from V and 6 bases from J, the junction contained 6 bases not matched to a gene. Germline-derived CDR1 and CDR2 are MNHEY and SVGAGI. This CDR3 region has 16 residues. CDR3: CASSSPGLAGSNEQFF. DNA of the CDR3: TGTGCCAGCAGTTCCCCGGGACTAGCGGGGAGCAATGAGCAGTTCTTC.

The CDR3 DNA reads TGCAGCGTTGGCGATTTAGGGACAGGGGGCTCCGGCTATGGCTACACCTTC. Translated: CSVGDLGTGGSGYGYTF. The V and J genes are TRBV29-1 and TRBJ1-2, with 12 bases lining up with TRBD1. CDR3 size: 17 residues. From germline, CDR1 is SQVTM and CDR2 ANQGSEA. Germline trimming cut 4 bases from V and 4 bases from J; bases unmatched to any gene: 13.

The chain uses TRBV30 and TRBJ2-7; tentatively, D is TRBD2 (6 bases). The CDR3 extends over 12 amino acids. Trimming left V 4 bases short and J 0 bases short, with 7 bases between. CDR1 and CDR2 (germline): GTSNPN, SVGIG (reference sequence). The CDR3 spells CAWMRDSYEQYF. The CDR3 nucleotides read TGTGCCTGGATGCGGGACTCCTACGAGCAGTACTTC.